These 31 T cell receptor beta chains originate from one sample sequenced in a study of OX40 agonist ivuxolimab in advanced cancers. Some clones are missing from TCRdb's copy, which holds only in-frame ones; the method was immunoSEQ multiplex PCR. The sample has 65,000 to 90,000 clones, around 82% seen once; the top ten hold approximately 5.1%. Sample: CD4+ or CD8+ T cells sorted from blood, taken in a trial of the OX40 agonist ivuxolimab. These receptors were taken from an adult with an advanced solid tumor such as melanoma, head and neck, liver or kidney cancer.

The chain is built from TRBV28 and TRBJ1-4; a weak D match, TRBD1 (5 bases). CDR3 size: 14 residues. The V gene lost 5 bases and the J gene lost 8 bases, with 15 bases spanning the gap. In germline, CDR1 is MDHEN, CDR2 SYDVKM. This CDR3 reads CASSGTPRSEKLFF. The CDR3 DNA sequence: TGTGCCAGCAGTGGGACCCCAAGGAGCGAAAAACTGTTTTTT.

The rearrangement uses TRBV9 and TRBJ2-7, with 12 bases matching TRBD2. Trimming removed 1 base from V and 3 bases from J; junction bases left unmatched: 11. The CDR3 is 18 residues long. The germline V gene encodes CDR1 SGDLS and CDR2 YYNGEE. The CDR3 coding sequence is TGTGCCAGCAGCGTAAAGGGACTAGCGGGCCAACTCGACTACGAGCAGTACTTC. It encodes CASSVKGLAGQLDYEQYF.

This clone was counted between two and nine times. The chain has TRBV28 and TRBJ1-6; D is perhaps TRBD1 (5 bases). The V end lost 6 bases, the J end lost 17 bases, and 20 bases lay between the germline ends. The V gene's germline CDR1 is MDHEN and CDR2 SYDVKM. CDR3 length: 13 amino acids. CDR3 in amino acids: CASSPGRGTSIHF. In DNA, the CDR3 is TGTGCCAGCAGCCCCGGACGAGGGACTTCTATCCACTTT.

The J gene is TRBJ1-2, the V gene TRBV28; 11 bases agree with TRBD1. The CDR3 is made up of 18 amino acids. Germline-derived CDR1 and CDR2 are MDHEN and SYDVKM. V lost 3 bases and J lost 4; bases outside the gene matches: 13. Here the CDR3 reads CASSFIFPDRGRSYGYTF. CDR3 coding DNA: TGTGCCAGCAGTTTTATTTTCCCGGACAGGGGGCGCAGCTATGGCTACACCTTC.

J is TRBJ1-1 and V is TRBV7-8; 8 positions agree with TRBD1. The germline gives CDR1 SGHVS, CDR2 FQNEAQ. Trimming at V came to 1 base and at J to 4 bases, leaving 5 bases not matched to a gene. The CDR3 is made up of 15 amino acids. As DNA, the CDR3 is TGTGCCAGCAGCTTAGGCGGACAGGGAGGCACTGAAGCTTTCTTT. Protein: CASSLGGQGGTEAFF.

The chain recombines TRBV27 with TRBJ1-2, with 7 bases fitting TRBD1. Germline V CDR1 and CDR2: MNHEY, SMNVEV (reference sequence). The CDR3 is 19 amino acids. V shed 5 bases, J shed 4 bases, and the junction held 22 bases outside the gene matches. CDR3 loop: CASSPEPGQRTSGTYGYTF. The CDR3 DNA sequence: TGTGCCAGCAGTCCGGAACCGGGACAGCGAACAAGCGGGACCTATGGCTACACCTTC.

This chain connects TRBV7-9 to TRBJ1-4; TRBD1 is a possible D gene (5 bases). Germline assignment: CDR1 SEHNR and CDR2 FQNEAQ (reference sequence). The CDR3 has 14 residues. With 1 base removed from V and 4 bases from J, the gap between germline ends came to 7 bases. In DNA form, the CDR3 reads TGTGCCAGCAGCTTAGGACAGAGTAATGAAAAACTGTTTTTT. This translates into CASSLGQSNEKLFF.

This clone was seen once. V gene TRBV18 combines with J gene TRBJ2-4; D not certain. The V gene lost 6 bases and the J gene lost 0 bases, with 9 bases spanning the gap. Germline-derived CDR1 and CDR2 are KGHSH and LQKENI. The CDR3 runs 14 residues. CDR3 amino acids: CASSLDLAKNIQYF. In nucleotides, the CDR3 is TGTGCCAGCTCGCTAGACTTAGCCAAAAACATTCAGTACTTC.

The rearrangement joins TRBV5-1 to TRBJ2-6; no clear D gene. The germline V gene encodes CDR1 SGHRS and CDR2 YFSETQ. The CDR3 is 14 residues long. V gave up 5 bases and J gave up 0 bases, with 6 bases separating them. The CDR3 DNA reads as TGCGCCAGCAGTTCGGACTCTGGGGCCAACGTCCTGACTTTC. It is translated as CASSSDSGANVLTF. The whole variable domain, filled in from reference TRBV5-1 and TRBJ2-6, reads KAGVTQTPRYLIKTRGQQVTLSCSPISGHRSVSWYQQTPGQGLQFLFEYFSETQRNKGNFPGRFSGRQFSNSRSEMNVSTLELGDSALYLCASSSDSGANVLTFGAGSRLTVL.

CDR3: CASSDGLAGEGTGELFF. Written as DNA, the CDR3 is TGTGCCAGCAGTGACGGCCTAGCGGGAGAGGGCACCGGGGAGCTGTTTTTT. This chain uses TRBV6-4 with TRBJ2-2; 10 nucleotides agree with TRBD2. The ends lost 2 bases at V and 4 bases at J; junction bases unmatched: 7. Germline assignment: CDR1 MRHNA and CDR2 SNTAGT. The CDR3 sequence is 17 residues long.

The V gene is TRBV11-2, the J gene TRBJ2-5; TRBD2 agrees at 10 bases. This CDR3 is built from 14 residues. After removal of 5 bases from V and 6 bases from J, the junction contained 6 bases not matched to a gene. The germline V gene encodes CDR1 SGHAT and CDR2 FQNNGV. The CDR3 is CASSASGREKTQYF. The CDR3 DNA reads as TGTGCCAGCAGCGCCAGCGGGAGGGAAAAGACCCAGTACTTC.

CDR3 protein: CASSYWENTGELFF. CDR3 coding DNA: TGTGCCAGCAGTTACTGGGAGAACACCGGGGAGCTGTTTTTT. V usage is TRBV6-5 and J usage is TRBJ2-2; no firm D call. V lost 1 base and J lost 1, with 4 bases in between. Looked up from germline, CDR1 is MNHEY and CDR2 is SVGAGI. The CDR3 runs 14 residues.

As DNA, the CDR3 is TGTGCCAGCAGCTCCGGGACAGGGGGCGGCTACGAGCAGTACTTC. This encodes CASSSGTGGGYEQYF. The chain carries TRBV7-9 and TRBJ2-7; 12 positions match TRBD1. The CDR3 length is 15 residues. Germline CDR1 and CDR2: SEHNR and FQNEAQ (reference sequence). Trimming at V came to 4 bases and at J to 3 bases, leaving 4 bases not matched to a gene.

This rearrangement joins TRBV20-1 to TRBJ1-2; no clear D. Per germline, CDR1 DFQATT and CDR2 SNEGSKA (reference sequence). The CDR3 runs 11 residues. V was shortened by 3 bases and J by 2 bases, with 4 bases between the two germline ends. CDR3 region: CSARDNYGYTF. The CDR3 DNA reads as TGCAGTGCTAGGGACAACTATGGCTACACCTTC.

In this sample, this clone turned up a few times. This chain joins TRBV18 and TRBJ2-7; no firm D call. The CDR3 totals 12 residues. Germline loops: CDR1 KGHSH, CDR2 LQKENI. Between the trimmed V and J ends, which lost 4 bases and 1 base, there was a span of 5 bases. CDR3: CASSRESYEQYF. The DNA of the CDR3 is TGTGCCAGCTCACGGGAATCCTACGAGCAGTACTTC.

The rearrangement uses TRBV7-6 and TRBJ2-1, with D perhaps given as TRBD1 or TRBD2 (6 bases each). This CDR3 is 15 amino acids long. V dropped 5 bases and J dropped 2 bases, with 13 bases sitting between them. Germline CDR1 and CDR2: SGHVS and FNYEAQ. The CDR3 region has the DNA TGTGCCAGCAGCCTATTAGGGGGGCCCTACAATGAGCAGTTCTTC. It encodes CASSLLGGPYNEQFF.

V usage is TRBV2 and J usage is TRBJ2-2; D is uncertain. CDR3 length: 12 amino acids. Trimming shortened V by 8 bases and J by 6 bases, and 10 bases separated the two germline ends. Germline values: CDR1 SNHLY, CDR2 FYNNEI. This CDR3 reads CASRQEAGELFF. In DNA, the CDR3 is TGTGCCAGCCGTCAAGAGGCCGGGGAGCTGTTTTTT.

This clone was detected only a few times. This sequence joins TRBV15 and TRBJ2-4; 9 nucleotides align to TRBD1. Germline assignment: CDR1 LNHNV and CDR2 YYDKDF (reference sequence). The CDR3 runs 15 residues. With V trimmed by 4 bases and J by 7 bases, 8 bases remained unmatched. The CDR3, as DNA: TGTGCCACCAGCATGGGACAGGGAAGGGGGAACATTCAGTACTTC. It is translated as CATSMGQGRGNIQYF.

The chain recombines TRBV5-1 with TRBJ2-2, with 7 bases matching TRBD1. In germline, CDR1 is SGHRS, CDR2 YFSETQ. The CDR3 spans 14 residues. Unmatched junction bases numbered 8, after V lost 5 bases and J lost 7 bases. For the CDR3, the DNA is TGCGCCAGCAGACCGGGACAGATAAACGGGGAGCTGTTTTTT. This translates into CASRPGQINGELFF.

As DNA, the CDR3 is TGTGCCAGCAGTTCCCGGAGCCCAGATACGCAGTATTTT. It yields the protein CASSSRSPDTQYF. The chain couples TRBV28 to TRBJ2-3; no clear D. This CDR3 is built from 13 residues. Trimming stripped 4 bases from V and 4 bases from J, with 9 bases between. The germline V gene has CDR1 MDHEN and CDR2 SYDVKM.

The V gene is TRBV6-1, the J gene TRBJ2-6; D gene uncertain. V lost 4 bases to trimming and J lost 2 bases, with 9 bases between them. The CDR3 loop spans 15 amino acids. CDR1 MNHNS and CDR2 SASEGT come from the germline V gene. CDR3 nucleotides: TGTGCCAGCAGTGTTAGTCTGACTGGGGCCAACGTCCTGACTTTC. Protein: CASSVSLTGANVLTF.

The chain combines TRBV6-5 with TRBJ2-7; 12 bases match TRBD1. Germline CDR1 reads MNHEY; CDR2 reads SVGAGI. This CDR3 spans 14 amino acids. Trimming removed 5 bases from V and 6 bases from J; junction bases left unmatched: 5. Here the CDR3 reads CASSRGGQGAEQYF. The CDR3 coding sequence is TGTGCCAGCAGTAGGGGGGGACAGGGGGCCGAGCAGTACTTC.

The rearrangement links TRBV11-2 to TRBJ2-1, with D possibly TRBD2 on 5 matching bases. The CDR3 totals 15 residues. V lost 4 bases, J lost 9 bases, and 19 bases lay in between. Germline CDR1 and CDR2: SGHAT and FQNNGV. CDR3 in amino acids: CASSSTLGVLGEQFF. DNA for the CDR3: TGTGCCAGCAGCTCGACCCTCGGGGTCCTCGGTGAGCAGTTCTTC.

This clone came up once. The chain combines TRBV7-2 with TRBJ2-2, with D perhaps matching TRBD2 (6 bases). Per the germline V gene, CDR1 is SGHTA and CDR2 is FQGNSA. Trimming took 4 bases from V and 5 from J, leaving 14 bases between them. The CDR3 has 15 residues. CDR3 DNA sequence: TGTGCCAGCAGCTCACGGACTATTCTGACCGGGGAGCTGTTTTTT. Its translation: CASSSRTILTGELFF.

The rearrangement joins TRBV29-1 to TRBJ2-3; D gene unclear. With 4 bases removed from V and 0 bases from J, the gap between germline ends came to 14 bases. The germline CDR1 and CDR2 sequences are SQVTM and ANQGSEA. The CDR3 totals 15 residues. CDR3 sequence (DNA): TGCAGCGTTGGTTTGCATGGCGGAAGCACAGATACGCAGTATTTT. Its translation: CSVGLHGGSTDTQYF.

The chain combines TRBV6-5 with TRBJ1-1, with D unresolved. Germline values: CDR1 MNHEY, CDR2 SVGAGI. The ends were cut back, 9 bases at V and 3 bases at J, with 11 bases in the middle. The CDR3 runs 12 residues. The CDR3 sequence: CASHTGDTEAFF. DNA for the CDR3: TGTGCCAGTCATACTGGGGACACTGAAGCTTTCTTT.

The chain links TRBV15 to TRBJ2-1; the D gene could be TRBD1 or TRBD2 (5 bases each). The length of the CDR3 is 17 residues. Between the trimmed V and J ends, which lost 0 bases and 0 bases, there was a span of 12 bases. Germline loops: CDR1 LNHNV, CDR2 YYDKDF (reference sequence). The CDR3 is CATSREVGTGSYNEQFF. In DNA, the CDR3 is TGTGCCACCAGCAGAGAAGTTGGGACGGGCTCCTACAATGAGCAGTTCTTC.

This chain uses TRBV2 with TRBJ2-4; the D gene is possibly TRBD2 (5 bases). V was trimmed by 3 bases and J by 2 bases, leaving 11 bases between them. Germline V gene data show CDR1 as SNHLY and CDR2 as FYNNEI. This CDR3 comprises 15 residues. The CDR3 nucleotides read TGTGCCAGCAGTGAGGGCGGGTATTCCAAAAACATTCAGTACTTC. Translation: CASSEGGYSKNIQYF.

The chain couples TRBV29-1 to TRBJ2-7; D perhaps matches TRBD2 (6 bases). Germline assignment: CDR1 SQVTM and CDR2 ANQGSEA. Trimming took off 7 bases at V and 6 bases at J, with 10 bases between the two ends. CDR3 length: 10 amino acids. As DNA, the CDR3 is TGCAGCGCGGGGGTGGGCGAGCAGTACTTC. Translating it yields CSAGVGEQYF.

V gene TRBV28 combines with J gene TRBJ2-7; D call uncertain. V gave up 5 bases and J gave up 3 bases, with 11 bases separating them. Germline-derived CDR1 and CDR2 are MDHEN and SYDVKM. The length of the CDR3 is 13 residues. CDR3 sequence reads: CASSGSPIYEQYF. The CDR3 nucleotides read TGTGCCAGCAGTGGCAGCCCCATCTACGAGCAGTACTTC.

This chain connects TRBV12-2 to TRBJ1-6; the D call of TRBD1 is as the table states it, not checked on the DNA. TRBV12-2 is labeled a pseudogene. The CDR3 spans 21 residues. CDR3 residues: CASRLAIYIPGNRDYNSPLHF. The CDR3 DNA reads as TGTGCAAGTCGCTTAGCGATATATATCCCGGGAAACAGGGACTATAATTCACCCCTCCACTTT.